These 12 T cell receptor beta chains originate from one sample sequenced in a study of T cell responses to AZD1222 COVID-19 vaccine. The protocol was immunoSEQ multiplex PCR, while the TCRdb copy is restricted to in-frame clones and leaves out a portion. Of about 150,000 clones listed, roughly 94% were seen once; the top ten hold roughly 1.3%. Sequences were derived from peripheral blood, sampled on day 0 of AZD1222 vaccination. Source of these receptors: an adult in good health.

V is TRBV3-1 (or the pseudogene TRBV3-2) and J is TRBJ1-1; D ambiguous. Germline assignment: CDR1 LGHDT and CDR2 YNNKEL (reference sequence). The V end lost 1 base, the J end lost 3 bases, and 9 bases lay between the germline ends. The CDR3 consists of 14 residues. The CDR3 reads CASSQAFIDTEAFF. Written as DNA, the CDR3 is TGTGCCAGCAGCCAAGCCTTTATAGACACTGAAGCTTTCTTT.

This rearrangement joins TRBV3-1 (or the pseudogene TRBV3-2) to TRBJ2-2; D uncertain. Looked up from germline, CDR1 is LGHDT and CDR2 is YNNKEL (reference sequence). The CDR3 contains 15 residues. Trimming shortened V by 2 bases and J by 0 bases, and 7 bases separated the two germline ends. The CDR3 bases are TGTGCCAGCAGCCAATTCGACTCGAACACCGGGGAGCTGTTTTTT. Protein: CASSQFDSNTGELFF.

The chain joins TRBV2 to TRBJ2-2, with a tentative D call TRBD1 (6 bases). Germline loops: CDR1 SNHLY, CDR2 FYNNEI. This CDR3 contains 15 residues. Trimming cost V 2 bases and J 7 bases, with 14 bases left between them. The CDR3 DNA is TGTGCCAGCAGTGAAATCTTAGGGGGTGTCGGGGAGCTGTTTTTT. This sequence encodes CASSEILGGVGELFF.

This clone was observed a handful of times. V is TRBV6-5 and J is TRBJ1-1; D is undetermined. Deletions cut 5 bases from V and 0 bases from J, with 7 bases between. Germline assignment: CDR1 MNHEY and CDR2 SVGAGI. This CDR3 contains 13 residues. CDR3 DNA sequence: TGTGCCAGCAGTCGAGAAATGAACACTGAAGCTTTCTTT. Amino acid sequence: CASSREMNTEAFF.

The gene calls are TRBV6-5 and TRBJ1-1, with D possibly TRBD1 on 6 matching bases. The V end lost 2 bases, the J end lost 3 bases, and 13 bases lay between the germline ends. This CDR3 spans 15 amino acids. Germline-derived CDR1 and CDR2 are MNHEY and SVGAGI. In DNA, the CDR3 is TGTGCCAGCAGTTACCAATTTAACAGGGACACTGAAGCTTTCTTT. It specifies CASSYQFNRDTEAFF.

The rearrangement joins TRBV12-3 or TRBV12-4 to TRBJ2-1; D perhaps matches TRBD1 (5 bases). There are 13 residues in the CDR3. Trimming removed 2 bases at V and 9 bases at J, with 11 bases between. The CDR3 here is CASSLYGTGEQFF. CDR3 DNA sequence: TGTGCCAGCAGTTTATACGGAACAGGTGAGCAGTTCTTC.

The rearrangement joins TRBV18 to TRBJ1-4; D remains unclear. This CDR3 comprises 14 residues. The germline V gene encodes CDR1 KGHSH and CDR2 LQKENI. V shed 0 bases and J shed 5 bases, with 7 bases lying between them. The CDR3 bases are TGTGCCAGCTCACCACCAGGGTTAAATGAAAAACTGTTTTTT. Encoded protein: CASSPPGLNEKLFF.

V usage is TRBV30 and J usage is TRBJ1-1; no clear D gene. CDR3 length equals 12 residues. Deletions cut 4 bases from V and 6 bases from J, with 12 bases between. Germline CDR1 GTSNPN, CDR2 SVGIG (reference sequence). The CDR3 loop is CAWKNIAAEAFF. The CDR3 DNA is TGTGCCTGGAAAAACATAGCGGCTGAAGCTTTCTTT.

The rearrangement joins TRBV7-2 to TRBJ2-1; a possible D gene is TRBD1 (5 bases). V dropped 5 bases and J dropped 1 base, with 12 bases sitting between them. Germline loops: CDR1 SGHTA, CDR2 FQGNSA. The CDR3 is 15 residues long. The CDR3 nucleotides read TGTGCCAGCAGCCGTCGGACAAGTTCCTACAATGAGCAGTTCTTC. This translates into CASSRRTSSYNEQFF.

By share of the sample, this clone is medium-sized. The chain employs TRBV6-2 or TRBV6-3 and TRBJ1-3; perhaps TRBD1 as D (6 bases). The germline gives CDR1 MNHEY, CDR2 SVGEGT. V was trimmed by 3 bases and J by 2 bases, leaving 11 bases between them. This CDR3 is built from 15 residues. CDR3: CASSYGGRPGNTIYF. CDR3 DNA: TGTGCCAGCAGTTATGGGGGGCGTCCTGGAAACACCATATATTTT.

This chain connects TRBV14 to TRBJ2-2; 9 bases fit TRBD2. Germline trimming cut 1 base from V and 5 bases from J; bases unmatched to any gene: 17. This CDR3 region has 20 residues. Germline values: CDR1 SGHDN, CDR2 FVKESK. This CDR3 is CASSQGGWRRREGGTGELFF. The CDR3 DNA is TGTGCCAGCAGCCAAGGCGGATGGAGACGGCGGGAGGGCGGAACCGGGGAGCTGTTTTTT.

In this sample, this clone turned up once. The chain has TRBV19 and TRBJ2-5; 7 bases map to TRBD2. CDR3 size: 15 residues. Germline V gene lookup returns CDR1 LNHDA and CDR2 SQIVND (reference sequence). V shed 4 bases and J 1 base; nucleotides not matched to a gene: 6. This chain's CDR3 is CASSTPGLLQETQYF. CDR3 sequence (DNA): TGTGCCAGTAGTACCCCGGGACTACTCCAAGAGACCCAGTACTTC.